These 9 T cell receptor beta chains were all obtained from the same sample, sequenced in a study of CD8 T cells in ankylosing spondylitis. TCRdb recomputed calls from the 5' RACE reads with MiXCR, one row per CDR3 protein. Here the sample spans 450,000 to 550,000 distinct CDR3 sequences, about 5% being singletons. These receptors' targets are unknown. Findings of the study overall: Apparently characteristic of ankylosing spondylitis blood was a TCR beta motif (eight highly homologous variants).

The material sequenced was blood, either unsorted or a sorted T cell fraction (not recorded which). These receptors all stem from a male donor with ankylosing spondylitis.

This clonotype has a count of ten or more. The CDR3 region has the DNA TGTGCCAGCAGAACCTATCCGGGGATGGAACCCCTCCACTTT. Its protein is CASRTYPGMEPLHF. The rearrangement uses TRBV6-1 and TRBJ1-6, with D unclear. This CDR3 is built from 14 residues. Germline V gene sequence: CDR1 MNHNS, CDR2 SASEGT. The germline V and J ends were trimmed by 6 bases and 12 bases, with 18 bases remaining between them.

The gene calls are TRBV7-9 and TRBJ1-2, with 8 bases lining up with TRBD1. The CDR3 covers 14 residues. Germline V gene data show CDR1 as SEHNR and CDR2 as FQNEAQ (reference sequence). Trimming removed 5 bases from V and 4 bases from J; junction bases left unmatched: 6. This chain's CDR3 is CASSGTGGAYGYTF. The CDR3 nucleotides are TGTGCCAGCAGCGGAACAGGGGGAGCCTATGGCTACACCTTC. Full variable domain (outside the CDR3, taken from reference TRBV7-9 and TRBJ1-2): DTGVSQNPRHKITKRGQNVTFRCDPISEHNRLYWYRQTLGQGPEFLTYFQNEAQLEKSRLLSDRFSAERPKGSFSTLEIQRTEQGDSAMYLCASSGTGGAYGYTFGSGTRLTVV.

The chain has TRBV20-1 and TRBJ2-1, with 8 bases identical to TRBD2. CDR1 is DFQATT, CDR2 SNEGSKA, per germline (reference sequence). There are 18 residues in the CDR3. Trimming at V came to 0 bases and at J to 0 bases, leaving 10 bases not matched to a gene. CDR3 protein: CSARDLAGGRPSYNEQFF. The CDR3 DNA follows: TGCAGTGCTAGAGATCTAGCGGGCGGTAGACCCTCCTACAATGAGCAGTTCTTC.

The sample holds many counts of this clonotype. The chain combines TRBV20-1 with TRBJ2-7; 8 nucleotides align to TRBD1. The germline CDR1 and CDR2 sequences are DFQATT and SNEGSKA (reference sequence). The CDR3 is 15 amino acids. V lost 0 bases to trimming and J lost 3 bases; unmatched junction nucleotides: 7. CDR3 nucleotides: TGCAGTGCTAGAGATCCGGGACAGGCCTTCTACGAGCAGTACTTC. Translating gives CSARDPGQAFYEQYF.

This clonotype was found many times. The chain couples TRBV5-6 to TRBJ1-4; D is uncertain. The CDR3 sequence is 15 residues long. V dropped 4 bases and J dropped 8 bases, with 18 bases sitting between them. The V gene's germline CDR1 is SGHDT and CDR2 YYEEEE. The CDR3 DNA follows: TGTGCCAGCAGCCACGTGTGGGATATGGGCGAAAAACTGTTTTTT. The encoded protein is CASSHVWDMGEKLFF.

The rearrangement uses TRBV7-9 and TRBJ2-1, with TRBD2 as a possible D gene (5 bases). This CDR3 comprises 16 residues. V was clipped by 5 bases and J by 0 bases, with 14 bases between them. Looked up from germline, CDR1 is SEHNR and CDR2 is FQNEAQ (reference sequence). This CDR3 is CASSTLTGSSYNEQFF. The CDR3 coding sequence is TGTGCCAGCAGCACCTTAACGGGGAGCTCCTACAATGAGCAGTTCTTC.

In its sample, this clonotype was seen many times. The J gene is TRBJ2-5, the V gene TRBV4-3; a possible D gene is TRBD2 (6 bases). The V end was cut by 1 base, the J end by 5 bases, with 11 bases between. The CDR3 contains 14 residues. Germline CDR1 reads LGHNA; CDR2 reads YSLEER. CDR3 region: CASSQGAGMETQYF. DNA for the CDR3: TGCGCCAGCAGCCAAGGGGCGGGGATGGAGACCCAGTACTTC.

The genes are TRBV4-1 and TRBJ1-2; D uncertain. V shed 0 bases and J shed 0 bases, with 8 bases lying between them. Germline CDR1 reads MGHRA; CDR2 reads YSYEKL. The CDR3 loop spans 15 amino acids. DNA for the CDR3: TGCGCCAGCAGCCAAGAGGGCAGGCCTAACTATGGCTACACCTTC. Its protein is CASSQEGRPNYGYTF.

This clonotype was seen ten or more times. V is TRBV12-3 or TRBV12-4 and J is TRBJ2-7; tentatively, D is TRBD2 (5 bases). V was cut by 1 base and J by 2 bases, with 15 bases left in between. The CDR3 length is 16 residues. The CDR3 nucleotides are TGTGCCAGCAGTTTAGGGAGGCGACTTGCTCCCTACGAGCAGTACTTC. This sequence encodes CASSLGRRLAPYEQYF.